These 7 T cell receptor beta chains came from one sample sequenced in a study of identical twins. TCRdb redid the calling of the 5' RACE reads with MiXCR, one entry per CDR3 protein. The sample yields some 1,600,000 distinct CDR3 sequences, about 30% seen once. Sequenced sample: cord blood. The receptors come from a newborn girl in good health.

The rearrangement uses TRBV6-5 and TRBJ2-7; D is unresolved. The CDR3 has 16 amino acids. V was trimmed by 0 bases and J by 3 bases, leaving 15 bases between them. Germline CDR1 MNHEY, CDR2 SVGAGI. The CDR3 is CASSYSKRDGYYEQYF. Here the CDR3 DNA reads TGTGCCAGCAGTTACTCGAAGCGAGACGGTTACTACGAGCAGTACTTC.

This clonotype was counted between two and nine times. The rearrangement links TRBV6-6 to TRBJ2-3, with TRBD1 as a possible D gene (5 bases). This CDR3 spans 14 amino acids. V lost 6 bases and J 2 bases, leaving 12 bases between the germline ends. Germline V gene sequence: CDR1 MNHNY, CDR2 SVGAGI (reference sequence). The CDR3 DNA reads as TGTGCCAGCAGAAAGGGGCAGATCACAGATACGCAGTATTTT. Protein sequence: CASRKGQITDTQYF.

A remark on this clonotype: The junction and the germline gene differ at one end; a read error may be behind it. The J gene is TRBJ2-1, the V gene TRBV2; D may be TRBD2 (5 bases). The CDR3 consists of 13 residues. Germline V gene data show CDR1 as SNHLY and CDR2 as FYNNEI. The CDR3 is CARGLSLFDEQFF. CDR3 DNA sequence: TGCGCCCGCGGACTTTCCCTGTTCGATGAGCAGTTCTTC.

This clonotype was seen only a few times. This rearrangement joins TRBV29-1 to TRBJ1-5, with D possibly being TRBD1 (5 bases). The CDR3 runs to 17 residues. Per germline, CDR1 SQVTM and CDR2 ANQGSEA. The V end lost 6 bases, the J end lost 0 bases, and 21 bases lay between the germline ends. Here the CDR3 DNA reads TGCAGCGTCGCAACCGAAGCAGGGACCTATAGCAATCAGCCCCAGCATTTT. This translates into CSVATEAGTYSNQPQHF. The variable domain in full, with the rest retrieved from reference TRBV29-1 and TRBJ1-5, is SAVISQKPSRDICQRGTSLTIQCQVDSQVTMMFWYRQQPGQSLTLIATANQGSEATYESGFVIDKFPISRPNLTFSTLTVSNMSPEDSSIYLCSVATEAGTYSNQPQHFGDGTRLSIL.

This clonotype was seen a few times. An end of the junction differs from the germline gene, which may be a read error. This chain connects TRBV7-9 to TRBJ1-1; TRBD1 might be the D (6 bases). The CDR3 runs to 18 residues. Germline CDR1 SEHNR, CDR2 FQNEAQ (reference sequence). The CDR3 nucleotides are TGTGCCAGCAGCTTAGGTGTGGGGGGCGCGATTTTGAAGACTGAAGCTTTCTTT. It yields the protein CASSLGVGGAILKTEAFF. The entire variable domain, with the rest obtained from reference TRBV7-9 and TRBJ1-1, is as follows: DTGVSQNPRHKITKRGQNVTFRCDPISEHNRLYWYRQTLGQGPEFLTYFQNEAQLEKSRLLSDRFSAERPKGSFSTLEIQRTEQGDSAMYLCASSLGVGGAILKTEAFFGQGTRLTVV.

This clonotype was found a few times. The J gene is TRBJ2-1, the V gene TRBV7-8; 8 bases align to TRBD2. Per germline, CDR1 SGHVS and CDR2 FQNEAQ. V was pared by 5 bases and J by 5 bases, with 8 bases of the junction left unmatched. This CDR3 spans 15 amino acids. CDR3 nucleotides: TGTGCCAGCAGCCAGGGACTAGAAAGAGACAATGAGCAGTTCTTC. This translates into CASSQGLERDNEQFF.

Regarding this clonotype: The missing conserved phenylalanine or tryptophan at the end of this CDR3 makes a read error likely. The CDR3 DNA reads TGCAGTGCTCCCCTAGCGCCGAGCACAGATACGCAGTATTTA. Protein product: CSAPLAPSTDTQYL. The rearrangement links TRBV20-1 to TRBJ2-3, with D perhaps matching TRBD2 (6 bases). This CDR3 region has 14 residues. Trimming pared 5 bases from V and 0 bases from J, leaving 12 bases between. Germline V CDR1 and CDR2: DFQATT, SNEGSKA (reference sequence).